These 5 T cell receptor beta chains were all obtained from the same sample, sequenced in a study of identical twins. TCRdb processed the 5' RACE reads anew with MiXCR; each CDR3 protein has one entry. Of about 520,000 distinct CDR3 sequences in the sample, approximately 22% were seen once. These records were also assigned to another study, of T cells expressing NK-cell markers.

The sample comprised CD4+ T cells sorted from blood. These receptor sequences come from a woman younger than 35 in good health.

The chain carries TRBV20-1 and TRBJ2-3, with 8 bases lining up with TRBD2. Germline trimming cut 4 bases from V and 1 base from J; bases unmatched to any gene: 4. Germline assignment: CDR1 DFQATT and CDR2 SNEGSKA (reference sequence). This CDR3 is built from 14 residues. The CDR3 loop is CSAKREGGTDTQYF. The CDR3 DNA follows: TGCAGTGCTAAACGGGAGGGGGGCACAGATACGCAGTATTTT.

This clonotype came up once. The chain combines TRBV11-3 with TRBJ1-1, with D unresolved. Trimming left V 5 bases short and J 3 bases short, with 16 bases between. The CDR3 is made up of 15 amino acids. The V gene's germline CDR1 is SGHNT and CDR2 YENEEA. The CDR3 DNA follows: TGTGCCAGCAGCCTTGGAGGGCGACGGGACACTGAAGCTTTCTTT. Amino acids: CASSLGGRRDTEAFF.

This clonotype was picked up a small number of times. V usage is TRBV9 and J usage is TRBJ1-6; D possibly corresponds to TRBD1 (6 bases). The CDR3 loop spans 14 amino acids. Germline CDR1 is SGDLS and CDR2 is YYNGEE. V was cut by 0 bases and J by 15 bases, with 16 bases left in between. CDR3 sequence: CASSVGQGQMGLHF. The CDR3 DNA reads TGTGCCAGCAGCGTAGGTCAGGGGCAGATGGGCCTCCACTTT.

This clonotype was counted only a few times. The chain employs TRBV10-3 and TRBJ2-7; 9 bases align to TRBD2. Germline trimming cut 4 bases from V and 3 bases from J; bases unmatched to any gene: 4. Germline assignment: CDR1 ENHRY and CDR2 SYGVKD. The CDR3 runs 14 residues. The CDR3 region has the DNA TGTGCCATCAGTGGGACTAGCGAGGTCTACGAGCAGTACTTC. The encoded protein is CAISGTSEVYEQYF.

CDR3 bases: TGTGCCAGCAGTTCCGGACTTCGGAGGGGCTCTGCTTCCACCGGGGAGCTGTTTTTT. It is translated as CASSSGLRRGSASTGELFF. The J gene is TRBJ2-2, the V gene TRBV12-3 or TRBV12-4; D is possibly TRBD2 (6 bases). Trimming removed 4 bases from V and 4 bases from J, with 25 bases in between. The length of the CDR3 is 19 residues.